This TCR beta chain is from a study of immune cell composition in non-small cell lung cancer. The study, taken as a whole, reports: Overall clonality, unlike maximal tumour-associated clone frequency, did not predict TIL reactivity. Tumour-reactive clones were not shown to match dominant in vivo tumour clones.

A note on this clone: The antigen is not known.

The normal lung sample lay at least 3 cm, and maximally far, from the tumour. Template was genomic DNA from frozen, unsorted single-cell suspensions. Germline V gene sequence: CDR1 MNHEY, CDR2 SMNVEV (reference sequence). J lost 3 bases, V lost 5 bases, and 1 base had no gene match. This CDR3 has 13 residues. The assay was immunoSEQ multiplex PCR, and TCRdb's table has in-frame clones only and misses some. The data hold around 6,600 clones, with approximately 83% observed a single time. The sequenced material came from non-adjacent lung tissue. The sequence was obtained from a human donor with non-small cell lung cancer. This chain joins TRBV27 and TRBJ2-7; 10 nucleotides align to TRBD2. This CDR3 reads CASSEREGYEQYF. For the CDR3, the DNA is TGTGCCAGCAGTGAGCGGGAGGGCTACGAGCAGTACTTC.